These T cell receptor beta chains were read from a single sample in a study of CD8+ T cells in alopecia areata. Assay: immunoSEQ multiplex PCR; the TCRdb copy retains only in-frame clones and omits some. This table holds about 120,000 clones, about half found once. Specimen: CD4+ T cells sorted from blood, collected at week 4, from a patient treated with tofacitinib. These receptors were taken from a human donor with alopecia areata. Each CDR3 is given with its conserved first and last residue. D genes are given only for firm matches. The size field is filled for only some rows; it gives once, few, many or a size class.

clone_size,v_call,d_call,j_call,cdr3_nt,cdr3_aa
-,TRBV7-9,-,TRBJ2-5,TGTGCCAGCAGCTTAGTCACCTCGGGGATGGAGACCCAGTACTTC,CASSLVTSGMETQYF
-,TRBV30,-,TRBJ1-2,TGTGCCTGGAGTGTTAGACGGGACTATGGCTACACCTTC,CAWSVRRDYGYTF
-,TRBV9,-,TRBJ1-3,TGTGCCAGCAGCGCCATGACACTCCCTGGAAACACCATATATTTT,CASSAMTLPGNTIYF
-,TRBV4-1,TRBD2,TRBJ2-7,TGCGCCAGCAGCCAAGCCGGGACTAGCGGCTACGAGCAGTACTTC,CASSQAGTSGYEQYF
few,TRBV18,TRBD1,TRBJ2-1,TGTGCCAGCTCACCACCGGGTCCAGGGGGAGATGAGCAGTTCTTC,CASSPPGPGGDEQFF
-,TRBV29-1,-,TRBJ1-1,TGCAGCGACACGGGACTGACGAACACTGAAGCTTTCTTT,CSDTGLTNTEAFF
few,TRBV30,TRBD1,TRBJ2-7,TGTGCCTGGAATAGGGGACAGGGAGGGTACGAGCAGTACTTC,CAWNRGQGGYEQYF
-,TRBV9,TRBD1,TRBJ2-1,TGTGCCAGCAGCGTTAGTTACCGGGACAGGGGCTACAATGAGCAGTTCTTC,CASSVSYRDRGYNEQFF
-,TRBV5-6,-,TRBJ2-5,TGTGCCAGCAGCCTACTTTTAGAGACCCAGTACTTC,CASSLLLETQYF
once,TRBV29-1,TRBD1,TRBJ2-4,TGCAGCGTTTTACAGGGGGCCAAAAACATTCAGTACTTC,CSVLQGAKNIQYF
-,TRBV29-1,TRBD1,TRBJ1-2,TGCAGCGTTGCGACAGGGAACTATGGCTACACCTTC,CSVATGNYGYTF
-,TRBV29-1,-,TRBJ1-5,TGCAGCGTTCGGGTTAATAGCAATCAGCCCCAGCATTTT,CSVRVNSNQPQHF
-,TRBV5-8,-,TRBJ1-5,TGTGCCAGCAGCTTGGCGGCGGTGGGGGGCAATCAGCCCCAGCATTTT,CASSLAAVGGNQPQHF
-,TRBV7-2,TRBD2,TRBJ2-7,TGTGCCAGCAGCGATAGCGGGGGGAGGTCCTACGAGCAGTACTTC,CASSDSGGRSYEQYF
-,TRBV5-1,-,TRBJ1-2,TGCGCCAGCAGCTTGGGACAGCAGGGCTACACCTTC,CASSLGQQGYTF
-,TRBV14,-,TRBJ1-2,TGTGCCAGCAGCCCGTCGGGGCCCTATGGCTACACCTTC,CASSPSGPYGYTF
-,TRBV2,TRBD1,TRBJ2-1,TGTGTCAGCAGTGAATACGGGACAGGGCCCCTGAGGCAGTTCTTC,CVSSEYGTGPLRQFF
-,TRBV4-1,TRBD2,TRBJ2-3,TGCGCCAGCAGCCGGTCGACTAGCGGAGGCACAGATACGCAGTATTTT,CASSRSTSGGTDTQYF
few,TRBV29-1,TRBD1,TRBJ1-1,TGCAGCGCTGTGGGACAGGAAGCTTTCTTT,CSAVGQEAFF
-,TRBV27,-,TRBJ1-2,TGTGCCAGCAGTTTAGGAGGAGTCTACGGCTACACCTTC,CASSLGGVYGYTF
-,TRBV30,-,TRBJ1-1,TGTGCCTATCAGGTTAACACTGAAGCTTTCTTT,CAYQVNTEAFF
-,TRBV7-9,-,TRBJ2-3,TGTGCCAGCAGCTTAGGGACCCTAGCAAATACGCAGTATTTT,CASSLGTLANTQYF
-,TRBV7-9,-,TRBJ2-7,TGTGCCAGCAGCGATGCTGGGGGGGCCGACTACGAGCAGTACTTC,CASSDAGGADYEQYF
-,TRBV30,-,TRBJ1-2,TGTGCCTCAGTGCCCGGGTTTGGGTATGGCTACACCTTC,CASVPGFGYGYTF
-,TRBV7-9,-,TRBJ1-1,TGTGCCAGCAGCTCAGGGCGCACTGAAGCTTTCTTT,CASSSGRTEAFF
few,TRBV19,-,TRBJ1-5,TGTGCCAGTATTCCAACACAGGCTTCAAGCCAGCCCCAGCATTTT,CASIPTQASSQPQHF
few,TRBV2,TRBD1,TRBJ1-2,TGTGCCAGCACCCTGGACAGGGTCTCCAACTATGGCTACACCTTC,CASTLDRVSNYGYTF
few,TRBV5-1,TRBD1,TRBJ1-6,TGCGCCAGCAGCTCTCGGACAGGGACCGCGAATTCACCCCTCCACTTT,CASSSRTGTANSPLHF
-,TRBV29-1,TRBD1,TRBJ1-2,TGCAGCGTCGGGGACAGGGTCGATGGCTACACCTTC,CSVGDRVDGYTF
-,TRBV5-1,TRBD2,TRBJ2-7,TGCGCCAGCAGCTCCGCGGGAGGAGTCTACGAGCAGTACTTC,CASSSAGGVYEQYF
-,TRBV30,-,TRBJ1-5,TGTGCCTGGAGGGGTAGAGGGGGAAATCAGCCCCAGCATTTT,CAWRGRGGNQPQHF
few,TRBV29-1,-,TRBJ2-3,TGCAGCGTTGAAGGACAACGGGATACGCAGTATTTT,CSVEGQRDTQYF
few,TRBV15,-,TRBJ1-1,TGTGCCACCAGCAACGGGAACACTGAAGCTTTCTTT,CATSNGNTEAFF
few,TRBV7-9,-,TRBJ1-1,TGTGCCAGCAGCCCCGAAGCTGAAGCTTTCTTT,CASSPEAEAFF
-,TRBV7-2,-,TRBJ2-3,TGTGCCAGCAGCTTAGCCTTAGGTGGTGGGGGAGATACGCAGTATTTT,CASSLALGGGGDTQYF
-,TRBV14,-,TRBJ2-3,TGTGCCAGCAGCCAAGACACAGCGGATACGCAGTATTTT,CASSQDTADTQYF
few,TRBV5-1,-,TRBJ2-3,TGCGCCAGCAGCTTGCGGTCCGCCAGTCTCACAGATACGCAGTATTTT,CASSLRSASLTDTQYF
-,TRBV29-1,-,TRBJ1-1,TGCAGCGCGTCCGGGAACACTGAAGCTTTCTTT,CSASGNTEAFF
-,TRBV29-1,-,TRBJ1-2,TGCAGCGATTCGTTCAGACAGGCCGCTAACTATGGCTACACCTTC,CSDSFRQAANYGYTF
few,TRBV4-1,-,TRBJ2-1,TGCGCCAGCAGCCAAGATCGGACGCACGTCTACAATGAGCAGTTCTTC,CASSQDRTHVYNEQFF
few,TRBV6-5,-,TRBJ2-7,TGTGCCAGCAGCGGGTCTACCGCCTACGAGCAGTACTTC,CASSGSTAYEQYF
-,TRBV7-2,-,TRBJ2-5,TGTGCCAGCAGCTTGGCTAAGGGAGGAGAGACCCAGTACTTC,CASSLAKGGETQYF
-,TRBV7-9,-,TRBJ2-2,TGTGCCAGCAGCTTAGTTTGGCAGGGAATGCCCGGGGAGCTGTTTTTT,CASSLVWQGMPGELFF
-,TRBV7-8,TRBD1,TRBJ1-4,TGTGCCAGCAGCTTACCACGACAGGGGAGGGCTAATGAAAAACTGTTTTTT,CASSLPRQGRANEKLFF
-,TRBV5-1,-,TRBJ2-6,TGCGCCAGCAGCTTGGAGCAGACTGGGGCCAACGTCCTGACTTTC,CASSLEQTGANVLTF
-,TRBV7-6,-,TRBJ2-7,TGTGCCAGCAGCTTAGCTGGGACACCTAACTACGAGCAGTACTTC,CASSLAGTPNYEQYF
few,TRBV10-3,-,TRBJ2-1,TGTGCCACCGAGAGGGCCGATGAGCAGTTCTTC,CATERADEQFF
-,TRBV15,TRBD1,TRBJ1-1,TGTGCCACCAGCAGCCTAGGACAGGGGGCAGTCGGGGACACTGAAGCTTTCTTT,CATSSLGQGAVGDTEAFF
-,TRBV18,TRBD1,TRBJ1-1,TGTGCCAGCTCACCCAGGAGGGCGGGACAGGGGTGGACTGAAGCTTTCTTT,CASSPRRAGQGWTEAFF
few,TRBV14,TRBD2,TRBJ2-3,TGTGCCAGCAGCCAAGGGACTAGCGGGAGGGCCAGCACAGATACGCAGTATTTT,CASSQGTSGRASTDTQYF
-,TRBV7-8,-,TRBJ2-7,TGTGCCAGCAGCAGGACGGTTGCCTACGAGCAGTACTTC,CASSRTVAYEQYF
few,TRBV5-1,TRBD1,TRBJ2-7,TGCGCCAGCAGCTTGGTCCTGACAGGGGAAGCAGGCTACGAGCAGTACTTC,CASSLVLTGEAGYEQYF
-,TRBV5-1,-,TRBJ1-1,TGCGCCAGCAGCTTGAGGGGAGAAAGGAACACTGAAGCTTTCTTT,CASSLRGERNTEAFF
-,TRBV5-6,-,TRBJ1-5,TGTGCCAGCAGCCGTCGGGCCGCCAATCAGCCCCAGCATTTT,CASSRRAANQPQHF
-,TRBV30,-,TRBJ1-2,TGTGCCTGGAGTTCGGCCAGGGCGGCCGGCTACACCTTC,CAWSSARAAGYTF